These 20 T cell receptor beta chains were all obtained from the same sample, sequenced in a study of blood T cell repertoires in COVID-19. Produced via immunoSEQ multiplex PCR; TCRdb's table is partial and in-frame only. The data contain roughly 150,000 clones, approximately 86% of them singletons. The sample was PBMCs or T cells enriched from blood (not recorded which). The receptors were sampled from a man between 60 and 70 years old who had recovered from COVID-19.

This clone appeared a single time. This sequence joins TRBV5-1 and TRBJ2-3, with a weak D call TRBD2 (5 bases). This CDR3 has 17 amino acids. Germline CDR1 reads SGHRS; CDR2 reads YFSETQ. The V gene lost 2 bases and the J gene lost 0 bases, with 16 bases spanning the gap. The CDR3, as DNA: TGCGCCAGCAGCTTCTCGGCGGGTGGTTCTAGCACAGATACGCAGTATTTT. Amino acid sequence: CASSFSAGGSSTDTQYF.

The CDR3 is CASSLLRGKNEKLFF. DNA for the CDR3: TGTGCCAGCAGCTTACTGCGGGGGAAGAATGAAAAACTGTTTTTT. This chain joins TRBV7-6 and TRBJ1-4; the D gene is possibly TRBD1 (5 bases). Trimming removed 2 bases from V and 5 bases from J, with 12 bases in between. The length of the CDR3 is 15 residues. Germline CDR1 reads SGHVS; CDR2 reads FNYEAQ.

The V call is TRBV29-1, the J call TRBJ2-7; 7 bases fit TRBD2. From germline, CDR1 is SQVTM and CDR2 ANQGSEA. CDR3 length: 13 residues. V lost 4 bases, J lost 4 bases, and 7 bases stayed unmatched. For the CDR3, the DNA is TGCAGCGTTGGTGGACTAGGATCGTACGAGCAGTACTTC. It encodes CSVGGLGSYEQYF.

CDR3 region: CASNPDIWNTEAFF. The DNA of the CDR3 is TGTGCCAGCAATCCGGACATTTGGAACACTGAAGCTTTCTTT. The chain uses TRBV2 and TRBJ1-1, with D maybe TRBD1 (5 bases). The CDR3 has 14 residues. V lost 7 bases to trimming and J lost 1 base, with 13 bases between them. Germline V gives CDR1 SNHLY, CDR2 FYNNEI.

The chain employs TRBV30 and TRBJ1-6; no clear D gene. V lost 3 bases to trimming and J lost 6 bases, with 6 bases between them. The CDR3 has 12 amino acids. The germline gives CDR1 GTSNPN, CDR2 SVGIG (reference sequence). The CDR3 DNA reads TGTGCCTGGAGCGCGGGTAATTCACCCCTCCACTTT. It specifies CAWSAGNSPLHF.

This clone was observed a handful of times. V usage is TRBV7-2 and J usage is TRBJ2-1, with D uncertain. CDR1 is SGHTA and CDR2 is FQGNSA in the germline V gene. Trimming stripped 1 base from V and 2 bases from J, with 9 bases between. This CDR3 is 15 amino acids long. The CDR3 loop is CASSLGASAYNEQFF. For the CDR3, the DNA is TGTGCCAGCAGCTTAGGTGCGTCGGCCTACAATGAGCAGTTCTTC. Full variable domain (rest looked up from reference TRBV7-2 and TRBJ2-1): GAGVSQSPSNKVTEKGKDVELRCDPISGHTALYWYRQSLGQGLEFLIYFQGNSAPDKSGLPSDRFSAERTGGSVSTLTIQRTQQEDSAVYLCASSLGASAYNEQFFGPGTRLTVL.

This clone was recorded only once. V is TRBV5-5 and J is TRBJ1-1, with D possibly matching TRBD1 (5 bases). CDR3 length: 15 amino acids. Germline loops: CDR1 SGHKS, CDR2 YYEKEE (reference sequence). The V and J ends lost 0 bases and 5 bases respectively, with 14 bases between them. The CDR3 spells CASSLGQGRNTEAFF. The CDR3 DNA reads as TGTGCCAGCAGCTTGGGTCAGGGCCGGAATACTGAAGCTTTCTTT.

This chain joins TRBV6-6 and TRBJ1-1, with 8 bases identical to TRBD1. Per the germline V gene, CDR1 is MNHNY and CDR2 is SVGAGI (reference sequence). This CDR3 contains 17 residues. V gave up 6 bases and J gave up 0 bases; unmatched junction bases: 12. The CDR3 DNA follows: TGTGCCAGCAGCCGAAGAACAGGGGGTGGGATGAACACTGAAGCTTTCTTT. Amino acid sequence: CASSRRTGGGMNTEAFF.

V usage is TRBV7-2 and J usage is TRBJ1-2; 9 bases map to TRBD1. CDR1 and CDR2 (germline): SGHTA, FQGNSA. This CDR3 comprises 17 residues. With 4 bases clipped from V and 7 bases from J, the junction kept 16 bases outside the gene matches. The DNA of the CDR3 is TGTGCCAGCAGCTCCCCGACCCTACAGGGGGCTAGGGGTGGCTACACCTTC. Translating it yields CASSSPTLQGARGGYTF.

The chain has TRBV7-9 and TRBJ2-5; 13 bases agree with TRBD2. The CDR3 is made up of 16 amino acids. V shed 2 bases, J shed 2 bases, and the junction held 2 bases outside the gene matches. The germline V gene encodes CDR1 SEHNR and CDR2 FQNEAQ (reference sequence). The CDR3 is CASSLSLAGGQETQYF. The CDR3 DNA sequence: TGTGCCAGCAGCTTATCACTAGCGGGAGGGCAAGAGACCCAGTACTTC.

The CDR3 loop reads CASSVRVETEAFF. CDR3 nucleotides: TGTGCCAGCAGCGTACGGGTGGAAACTGAAGCTTTCTTT. This chain uses TRBV9 with TRBJ1-1; no reliable D call. Germline lookup yields CDR1 SGDLS and CDR2 YYNGEE. Trimming left V 1 base short and J 5 bases short, with 9 bases between. CDR3 length equals 13 residues.

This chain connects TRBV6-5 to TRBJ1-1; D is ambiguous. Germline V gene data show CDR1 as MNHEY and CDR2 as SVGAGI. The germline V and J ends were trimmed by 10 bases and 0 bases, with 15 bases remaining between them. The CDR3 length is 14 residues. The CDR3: CATFNPGMNTEAFF. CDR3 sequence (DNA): TGTGCCACTTTTAACCCGGGGATGAACACTGAAGCTTTCTTT.

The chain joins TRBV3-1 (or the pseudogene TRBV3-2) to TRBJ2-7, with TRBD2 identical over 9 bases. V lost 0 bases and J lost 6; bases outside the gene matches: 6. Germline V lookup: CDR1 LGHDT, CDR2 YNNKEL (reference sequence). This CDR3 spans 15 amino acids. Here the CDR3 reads CASSQEASGTSEQYF. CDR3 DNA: TGTGCCAGCAGCCAAGAGGCTAGCGGGACCTCCGAGCAGTACTTC.

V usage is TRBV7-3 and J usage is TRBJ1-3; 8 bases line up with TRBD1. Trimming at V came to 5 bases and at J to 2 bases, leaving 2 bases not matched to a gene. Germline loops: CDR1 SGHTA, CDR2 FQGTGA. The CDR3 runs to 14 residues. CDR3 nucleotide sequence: TGTGCCAGCAGCCAGACAGGGGCTGGAAACACCATATATTTT. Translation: CASSQTGAGNTIYF.

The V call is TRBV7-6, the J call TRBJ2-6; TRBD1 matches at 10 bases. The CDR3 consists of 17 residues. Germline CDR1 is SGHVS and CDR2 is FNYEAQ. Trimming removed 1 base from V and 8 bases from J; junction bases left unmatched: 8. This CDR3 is CASSLVRQGAFPNVLTF. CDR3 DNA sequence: TGTGCCAGCAGCTTAGTTCGACAGGGGGCTTTCCCCAACGTCCTGACTTTC. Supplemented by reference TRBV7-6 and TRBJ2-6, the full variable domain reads GAGVSQSPRYKVTKRGQDVALRCDPISGHVSLYWYRQALGQGPEFLTYFNYEAQQDKSGLPNDRFSAERPEGSISTLTIQRTEQRDSAMYRCASSLVRQGAFPNVLTFGAGSRLTVL.

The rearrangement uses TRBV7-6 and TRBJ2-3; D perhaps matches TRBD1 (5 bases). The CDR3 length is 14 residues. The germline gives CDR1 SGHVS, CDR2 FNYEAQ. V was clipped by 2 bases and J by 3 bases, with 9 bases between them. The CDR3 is CASSLNRGTDTQYF. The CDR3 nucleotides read TGTGCCAGCAGCTTAAATAGGGGAACAGATACGCAGTATTTT.

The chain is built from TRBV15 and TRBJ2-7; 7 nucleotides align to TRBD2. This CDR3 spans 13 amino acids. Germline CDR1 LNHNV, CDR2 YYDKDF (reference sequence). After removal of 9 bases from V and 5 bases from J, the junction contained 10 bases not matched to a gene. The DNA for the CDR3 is TGTGCCACGAAACCGGGACTAAATCACGAGCAGTACTTC. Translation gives CATKPGLNHEQYF.

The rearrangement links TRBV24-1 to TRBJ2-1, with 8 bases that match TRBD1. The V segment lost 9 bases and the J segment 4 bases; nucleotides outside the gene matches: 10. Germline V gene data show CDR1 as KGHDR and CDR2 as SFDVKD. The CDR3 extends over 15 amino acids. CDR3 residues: CATGTGLSPYNEQFF. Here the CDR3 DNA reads TGTGCCACCGGGACAGGCCTTTCGCCTTACAATGAGCAGTTCTTC.

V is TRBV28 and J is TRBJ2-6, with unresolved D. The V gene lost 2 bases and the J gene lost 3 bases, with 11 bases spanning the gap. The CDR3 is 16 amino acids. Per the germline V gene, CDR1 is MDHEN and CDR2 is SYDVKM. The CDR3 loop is CASSLEEVGGANVLTF. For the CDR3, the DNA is TGTGCCAGCAGTTTAGAAGAGGTGGGTGGGGCCAACGTCCTGACTTTC.

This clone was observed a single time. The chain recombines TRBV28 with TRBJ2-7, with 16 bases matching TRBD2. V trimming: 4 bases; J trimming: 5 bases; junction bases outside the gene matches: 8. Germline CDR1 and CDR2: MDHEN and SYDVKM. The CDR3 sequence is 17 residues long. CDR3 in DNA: TGTGCCAGCAGTTCCTCGGGACTAGCGGGAGGGAAGGACGAGCAGTACTTC. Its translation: CASSSSGLAGGKDEQYF.